The sequence of this T cell receptor beta chain was determined in a study of cytomegalovirus exposure and HLA in healthy donors (dated by TCRdb to the late 2010s). Concerning the study at large: In an earlier analysis of about 560 of the donors, less than 350 Gb of sequence data and 117 million unique TCR beta sequences from 150 million to 200 million T cells were reported. Approximately 310 gigabases of sequencing data and roughly 80 million unique TCR sequences made up an early release that covered several hundred HLA-typed donors. Of the approximately 400 genotyped donors, approximately 83% fell in the genetic ancestry cluster associated with self-reported Caucasian donors. The study was designed to test whether signatures of past pathogen exposure could be identified by cataloging public T cell receptors. Using immunosequencing, the study profiled T cell repertoires from around 680 subjects and related those repertoires to cytomegalovirus serostatus. In addition to the first cohort of around 670 subjects, a separate validation cohort of 120 different subjects was used. To predict cytomegalovirus infection status, the study combined high-throughput TCR immunosequencing, statistical association of individual TCRs with disease status, and machine learning. To study patterns of TCR occurrence, a later analysis re-analyzed previously published TCR beta repertoires from under 750 donors and added high-resolution HLA genotyping. Rather than using new phenotypic data, the later analysis identified candidate immune exposures from TCR beta sequences and from how often those sequences occurred across donors. In an earlier analysis of 587 of the donors, high-throughput TCR beta sequencing was used to judge whether each TCR beta V gene segment behaved as functional or pseudogenic. Donor age, sex, ethnicity and CMV serostatus were collected together with the repertoire data. Genome-wide SNP genotypes for about 65% of the roughly 670 donors were used in a later genetic analysis, which treated that subset as a discovery cohort. Every discovery cohort repertoire had been produced on one sequencing platform. Both class I and class II loci were covered by HLA typing, at four-digit resolution. Typing coverage varied by locus: about 620-640 donors for A, B, C, DRB1 and DQB1; approximately 520 for DQA1; around 610 for DPA1; roughly 470 for DPB1. About 5 DR-DQ haplotypes were handled as single units for association and clustering, since linkage in the cohort was strong. Across about 370 genotyped donors of the cohort, an average of roughly 250,000 unique TCR beta nucleotide sequences per donor were sequenced, and roughly 17% of those sequences were non-productive. Beyond this particular receptor, the publication reports: This cohort had only TCR beta chains sequenced, and the lack of alpha or paired-chain data limited which features could be detected. A later genetic analysis reported fewer N-insertions in productive TCRs among donors in an Asian-associated ancestry cluster than the 666-donor mean. A few of the identified cytomegalovirus-associated TCR beta chains were confirmed in vitro to be specific for cytomegalovirus antigens. Correlated functional status among segregating V segments might be attributable to linkage disequilibrium, but an unknown experimental factor could not be ruled out. In a later analysis, 16,951 TCR beta sequences were associated with specific HLA alleles at a false discovery rate of 0.05. The 87-base-pair reads could not distinguish some IMGT-functional V segments, including TRBV6-2 and TRBV6-3, so those segments were excluded. CMV serostatus was the only immune exposure information available for the cohort. In both the original and validation cohorts, the classifier was reported to diagnose cytomegalovirus status with high specificity and sensitivity. Several of the top co-occurrence clusters appeared to be linked to parvovirus B19, influenza, CMV and Epstein-Barr virus, according to a later analysis. Across donors, most TCR sequences were observed very rarely, whereas some public TCRs were present in many individuals. The authors suggested that the approach could potentially be generalized to other disease states and immunological phenotypes. Most CMV-associated TCR beta chains appeared to be HLA-restricted in a later analysis, and the HLA associations seemed to be driven largely by CMV exposure. In a later analysis, HLA-associated TCR beta chains showed more clonal expansion and lower generation probabilities than non-associated chains that were equally common. A further reported finding was that TCR beta sequences accurately predicted the HLA-A and HLA-B alleles for most subjects in the first cohort. The presence/absence analyses assumed that sequencing depth was roughly uniform across donors, and that assumption may not be true. When HLA alleles, especially DR and DQ, strongly co-occurred, attributing TCR associations to individual alleles was difficult. The study listed 150 to 200 TCR beta chains as associated with cytomegalovirus. Because some donors lacked HLA typing at each locus, the association tests relied only on the typed subset. A later analysis found that TCR association rates varied across HLA loci, with DRB1 alleles showing the most associated TCRs and HLA-C alleles the fewest. Because counts were too low, around 17 rarely observed V segments, including chromosome 9 orphons, were left out of the earlier analysis of several hundred of the donors. A cluster of highly shared sequence variants was judged likely to represent a technical artifact of the sequencing pipeline. In an earlier analysis of 587 of the donors, most TCR beta V segments appeared in productive rearrangements about 90% or about 30% of the time, broadly matching IMGT annotations. A later genetic analysis associated a missense DCLRE1C variant with V-gene and J-gene trimming of TCR beta chains, and an independent cohort replicated the association.

A remark on this clone: Its antigen remains undetermined. No quality values exist for individual bases; no much larger clone is one base distant.

The CDR3 covers 16 residues, taking in both the cysteine and the phenylalanine. CDR3 DNA only is kept here, 48 bases in frame from base 1. V trim: 5 bases; J trim: 5 bases; unmatched bases: 7. Reading the germline V gene gives CDR1 SGHRS and CDR2 YFSETQ. The library was built by means of the immunoSEQ multiplex PCR assay. The multiplex PCR relied on a mix of 60 forward primers for TCR Vbeta segments and 13 reverse primers for TCR Jbeta segments. The CDR3 region of rearranged TCR beta genes was amplified from genomic DNA with a multiplex PCR assay. On the Illumina HiSeq System, the amplified TCR beta libraries were sequenced as 87-base-pair reads. The authors' pipeline ran thus. In a later analysis, tens of millions of unique TCR beta chains were counted across the 500 to 850 repertoires, and around 10 million of these chains were shared by at least two donors. A nearest-neighbor algorithm error-corrected the raw reads and collapsed the reads into unique sequences, merging closely related sequences to remove PCR and sequencing errors. To assign V, D and J gene segments, CDR3 sequences were aligned to IMGT reference sequences. For a sequence to be retained, a match of at least six nucleotides was required to both a V gene segment and a J gene segment. Rearrangements were classified as productive when the CDR3 lacked stop codons and remained in frame with V and J, and all other rearrangements were classified as non-productive. Following IMGT convention, CDR3 was defined as the stretch from the second conserved V-encoded cysteine up to the conserved J-encoded phenylalanine. In an earlier analysis of more than 550 of the donors, sequences lacking an unambiguous match to a single V gene segment were excluded. An earlier analysis of a few hundred of the donors called V segments functional above 56.7% productive rearrangements and segregating when the between-donor standard deviation exceeded 5%. A statistical classification framework was built to diagnose cytomegalovirus status from the catalog of TCR beta chain sequences. In a later analysis, V and J genes were assigned by comparing TCR nucleotide sequences against IMGT/GENE-DB human TR gene sequences. The TCRdist pipeline was used in a later analysis to assign CDR3 sequences and most-parsimonious VDJ recombination scenarios. In a later analysis, each TCR beta chain was defined by its CDR3 amino acid sequence together with its V-gene family, and reads lacking a unique V-gene family were excluded. In a later analysis, 450 to 600 highly shared, low-generation-probability nucleotide sequences were removed to address suspected cross-contamination and a sequencing artifact. In a later analysis, a clonal expansion index was calculated for each public chain from normalized within-repertoire ranks of inferred template counts. A later analysis computed generation probabilities with a VDJ recombination model fitted to out-of-frame rearrangements, and checked the results against IGoR. Hypergeometric tests were used in a later analysis to score TCR-TCR, TCR-HLA and TCR-CMV co-occurrence, with a repertoire-size bias correction applied to the TCR pairs. To estimate false discovery rates, a later analysis permuted the HLA or CMV assignments 20 times. In a later analysis, co-occurring TCRs were grouped with DBSCAN, and TCRdist sequence similarity was added when clustering was performed within HLA-allele-positive subsets. Repertoires with fewer than 30,000 or more than 120,000 public chains, plus five repertoires with anomalous nucleotide sharing, were excluded from co-occurrence clustering. This immuneACCESS table, as held by TCRdb, lists in-frame sequences with V and J called but not all clones. Of the missing ones, under half trace to an unresolved V gene in checked studies; the others have no known cause. Clonal size and the V and J genes are those of that table, whereas D and trimming came from the DNA. The sample records about 240,000 clones, 80% to 85% of which are singletons. The biggest ten clones account for less than 8.5% of the sample.

In total, around 600 healthy bone marrow donors made up the cohort. Cohort members were all nominally healthy when sampled, although unrecorded immune exposures were likely present. The donor was CMV seropositive and was included in the group of 270 or so seropositive cohort members. A peripheral blood sample was provided by each donor, and peripheral blood mononuclear cells were used for TCR beta sequencing. The Qiagen DNeasy Blood Extraction Kit was used to extract genomic DNA from the blood cell samples. This sequence uses TRBV5-1 and TRBJ2-3; TRBD2 fits 14 bases in the junction. Sequencing input: PBMCs. The TCR was taken from a woman in her sixties or seventies in good health and CMV-seropositive. The CDR3 corresponds to CASRLGLAGARDTQYF. The sequenced DNA: TGCGCCAGCAGACTGGGACTAGCGGGAGCCCGAGATACGCAGTATTTT.